This is a list of T cell receptor beta chains from one sample in a study of shared clonotypes between healthy human individuals. Repertoires were generated with immunoSEQ multiplex PCR, while TCRdb's copy carries only in-frame clones and drops some. Among roughly 1,100,000 clones listed, approximately 76% were seen once. The sample taken for sequencing was memory CD4+ T cells sorted from blood. The receptors originated from a man in his late teens or twenties in good health. CDR3s include the opening cysteine and the closing phenylalanine or tryptophan. The order of the fields is clone size, J gene, D gene, CDR3 length, V gene, CDR3 protein, CDR3 DNA. A D gene is named only where the DNA matches it firmly. A clone size is listed for some rows: how often the clone was seen (once, few, many), or a class if it is expanded.

clone size: few
J gene: TRBJ2-7
D gene: TRBD2
CDR3 length: 14
V gene: TRBV15
CDR3 protein: CATSNGGSSYEQYF
CDR3 DNA: TGTGCCACCAGCAACGGGGGGAGCTCCTACGAGCAGTACTTC

clone size: -
J gene: TRBJ2-1
D gene: -
CDR3 length: 14
V gene: TRBV7-2
CDR3 protein: CASSIRSSYNEQFF
CDR3 DNA: TGTGCCAGCAGTATCCGGAGCTCCTACAATGAGCAGTTCTTC

clone size: few
J gene: TRBJ2-3
D gene: -
CDR3 length: 14
V gene: TRBV7-9
CDR3 protein: CASSVGQQTDTQYF
CDR3 DNA: TGTGCCAGCAGCGTCGGACAGCAGACAGATACGCAGTATTTT

clone size: -
J gene: TRBJ1-1
D gene: -
CDR3 length: 13
V gene: TRBV10-1
CDR3 protein: CASREGMNTEAFF
CDR3 DNA: TGCGCCAGCAGGGAAGGCATGAACACTGAAGCTTTCTTT

clone size: -
J gene: TRBJ2-1
D gene: -
CDR3 length: 11
V gene: TRBV30
CDR3 protein: CAWSFRGEQFF
CDR3 DNA: TGTGCCTGGAGTTTCCGTGGGGAGCAGTTCTTC

clone size: few
J gene: TRBJ2-7
D gene: -
CDR3 length: 15
V gene: TRBV9
CDR3 protein: CASSSTNPLTYEQYF
CDR3 DNA: TGTGCCAGCAGTTCGACGAACCCTTTAACCTACGAGCAGTACTTC

clone size: many
J gene: TRBJ2-2
D gene: -
CDR3 length: 14
V gene: TRBV30
CDR3 protein: CAWGYSPNTGELFF
CDR3 DNA: TGTGCCTGGGGTTATAGCCCGAACACCGGGGAGCTGTTTTTT

clone size: -
J gene: TRBJ2-3
D gene: TRBD1
CDR3 length: 15
V gene: TRBV19
CDR3 protein: CASSRTGGSADTQYF
CDR3 DNA: TGTGCCAGTTCTCGGACAGGGGGCAGCGCAGATACGCAGTATTTT

clone size: -
J gene: TRBJ1-1
D gene: -
CDR3 length: 15
V gene: TRBV5-4
CDR3 protein: CASSPTQGTHTEAFF
CDR3 DNA: TGTGCCAGCAGCCCTACTCAGGGGACGCACACTGAAGCTTTCTTT

clone size: -
J gene: TRBJ2-5
D gene: -
CDR3 length: 13
V gene: TRBV28
CDR3 protein: CASSLAGKETQYF
CDR3 DNA: TGTGCCAGCAGTTTGGCGGGCAAAGAGACCCAGTACTTC

clone size: -
J gene: TRBJ2-5
D gene: TRBD2
CDR3 length: 16
V gene: TRBV11-2
CDR3 protein: CASSSGTSGSGETQYF
CDR3 DNA: TGTGCCAGCAGCTCAGGGACTAGCGGGAGTGGGGAGACCCAGTACTTC

clone size: -
J gene: TRBJ2-5
D gene: -
CDR3 length: 10
V gene: TRBV20-1
CDR3 protein: CSGLLETQYF
CDR3 DNA: TGCAGTGGACTCCTAGAGACCCAGTACTTC

clone size: -
J gene: TRBJ1-2
D gene: -
CDR3 length: 13
V gene: TRBV27
CDR3 protein: CASSLSGLDGYTF
CDR3 DNA: TGTGCCAGCAGTTTATCAGGTTTAGACGGCTACACCTTC

clone size: -
J gene: TRBJ2-7
D gene: TRBD2
CDR3 length: 14
V gene: TRBV6-1
CDR3 protein: CASSEALGRAEQYF
CDR3 DNA: TGTGCCAGCAGTGAAGCGCTTGGGAGGGCCGAGCAGTACTTC

clone size: -
J gene: TRBJ2-5
D gene: TRBD2
CDR3 length: 15
V gene: TRBV6-1
CDR3 protein: CASRQAGASQETQYF
CDR3 DNA: TGTGCCAGCAGGCAAGCGGGAGCTTCCCAAGAGACCCAGTACTTC

clone size: -
J gene: TRBJ1-4
D gene: -
CDR3 length: 13
V gene: TRBV10-3
CDR3 protein: CVISESRDEKLFF
CDR3 DNA: TGTGTCATCAGTGAGTCTAGGGATGAAAAACTGTTTTTT

clone size: -
J gene: TRBJ1-6
D gene: -
CDR3 length: 18
V gene: TRBV5-6
CDR3 protein: CASSFGPVGSTYNSPLHF
CDR3 DNA: TGTGCCAGCAGCTTCGGCCCGGTTGGCAGCACCTATAATTCACCCCTCCACTTT

clone size: -
J gene: TRBJ1-3
D gene: TRBD1
CDR3 length: 16
V gene: TRBV15
CDR3 protein: CATSRKGQGARNTIYF
CDR3 DNA: TGTGCCACCAGCAGAAAAGGACAGGGGGCTCGAAACACCATATATTTT

clone size: -
J gene: TRBJ2-5
D gene: -
CDR3 length: 14
V gene: TRBV7-2
CDR3 protein: CASSSSGARETQYF
CDR3 DNA: TGTGCCAGCAGCTCGTCGGGGGCGCGGGAGACCCAGTACTTC

clone size: -
J gene: TRBJ2-7
D gene: -
CDR3 length: 13
V gene: TRBV25-1
CDR3 protein: CASSDTPSYEQYF
CDR3 DNA: TGTGCCAGCAGTGATACTCCCTCCTACGAGCAGTACTTC

clone size: -
J gene: TRBJ2-5
D gene: TRBD2
CDR3 length: 17
V gene: TRBV7-6
CDR3 protein: CASSLEVAGALWETQYF
CDR3 DNA: TGTGCCAGCAGCTTAGAGGTAGCGGGGGCCCTATGGGAGACCCAGTACTTC

clone size: few
J gene: TRBJ2-5
D gene: -
CDR3 length: 13
V gene: TRBV5-6
CDR3 protein: CASSLSSVWAQYF
CDR3 DNA: TGTGCCAGCAGCTTATCTAGTGTGTGGGCCCAGTACTTC

clone size: -
J gene: TRBJ2-5
D gene: TRBD1
CDR3 length: 11
V gene: TRBV7-9
CDR3 protein: CASSRQGYQYF
CDR3 DNA: TGTGCCAGCAGCCGACAGGGTTACCAGTACTTC

clone size: -
J gene: TRBJ2-7
D gene: TRBD1
CDR3 length: 14
V gene: TRBV7-8
CDR3 protein: CASSSFDRGNEQYF
CDR3 DNA: TGTGCCAGCAGCTCGTTCGACAGGGGGAACGAGCAGTACTTC

clone size: -
J gene: TRBJ2-5
D gene: -
CDR3 length: 15
V gene: TRBV10-3
CDR3 protein: CAISEGDTNQETQYF
CDR3 DNA: TGTGCCATCAGTGAAGGGGACACCAACCAAGAGACCCAGTACTTC

clone size: -
J gene: TRBJ2-1
D gene: TRBD2
CDR3 length: 15
V gene: TRBV27
CDR3 protein: CASSLLAGQYNEQFF
CDR3 DNA: TGTGCCAGCAGTTTATTAGCGGGGCAGTACAATGAGCAGTTCTTC

clone size: -
J gene: TRBJ2-7
D gene: TRBD1
CDR3 length: 17
V gene: TRBV10-3
CDR3 protein: CAISDSGVRDRGHEQYF
CDR3 DNA: TGTGCCATCAGTGACAGTGGGGTTAGGGACAGGGGCCACGAGCAGTACTTC

clone size: -
J gene: TRBJ2-5
D gene: TRBD2
CDR3 length: 19
V gene: TRBV14
CDR3 protein: CASSQEGSVAGWRVETQYF
CDR3 DNA: TGTGCCAGCAGCCAAGAAGGGTCGGTAGCGGGGTGGCGAGTGGAGACCCAGTACTTC

clone size: -
J gene: TRBJ1-1
D gene: -
CDR3 length: 12
V gene: TRBV30
CDR3 protein: CAWSVRGFEAFF
CDR3 DNA: TGTGCCTGGAGTGTCAGGGGATTTGAAGCTTTCTTT

clone size: once
J gene: TRBJ1-6
D gene: -
CDR3 length: 16
V gene: TRBV21-1
CDR3 protein: CASSRRSGTDNSPLHF
CDR3 DNA: TGTGCCAGCAGCCGGCGCTCTGGGACAGATAATTCACCCCTCCACTTT

clone size: -
J gene: TRBJ2-1
D gene: -
CDR3 length: 15
V gene: TRBV5-1
CDR3 protein: CASSLGGLGSNEQFF
CDR3 DNA: TGCGCCAGCAGCTTGGGAGGGCTGGGTAGCAATGAGCAGTTCTTC

clone size: -
J gene: TRBJ2-7
D gene: -
CDR3 length: 14
V gene: TRBV14
CDR3 protein: CASSQERRGAATYF
CDR3 DNA: TGTGCCAGCAGCCAAGAGAGGCGAGGGGCCGCTACGTACTTC

clone size: -
J gene: TRBJ2-5
D gene: TRBD2
CDR3 length: 15
V gene: TRBV2
CDR3 protein: CASSAPSGGQETQYF
CDR3 DNA: TGTGCCAGCAGTGCGCCTAGCGGGGGACAAGAGACCCAGTACTTC

clone size: -
J gene: TRBJ2-4
D gene: -
CDR3 length: 13
V gene: TRBV7-9
CDR3 protein: CASSKEAKNIQYF
CDR3 DNA: TGTGCCAGCAGCAAAGAGGCCAAAAACATTCAGTACTTC

clone size: -
J gene: TRBJ1-2
D gene: -
CDR3 length: 13
V gene: TRBV7-2
CDR3 protein: CASGNRERYGYTF
CDR3 DNA: TGTGCCAGCGGTAACAGGGAAAGGTATGGCTACACCTTC

clone size: -
J gene: TRBJ1-2
D gene: -
CDR3 length: 16
V gene: TRBV5-6
CDR3 protein: CASSWVDRPESYGYTF
CDR3 DNA: TGTGCCAGCAGCTGGGTCGACAGGCCAGAGAGCTATGGCTACACCTTC

clone size: many
J gene: TRBJ2-5
D gene: -
CDR3 length: 16
V gene: TRBV5-4
CDR3 protein: CASSPTGTGYQETQYF
CDR3 DNA: TGTGCCAGCAGCCCGACCGGGACTGGTTATCAAGAGACCCAGTACTTC

clone size: few
J gene: TRBJ1-1
D gene: TRBD1
CDR3 length: 15
V gene: TRBV2
CDR3 protein: CASSITTGGGTEAFF
CDR3 DNA: TGTGCCAGCAGTATTACTACAGGGGGCGGAACTGAAGCTTTCTTT

clone size: once
J gene: TRBJ2-7
D gene: -
CDR3 length: 16
V gene: TRBV7-2
CDR3 protein: CASSLGRGLIGYEQYF
CDR3 DNA: TGTGCCAGCAGCTTAGGTCGGGGATTAATTGGCTACGAGCAGTACTTC

clone size: -
J gene: TRBJ2-7
D gene: -
CDR3 length: 15
V gene: TRBV5-6
CDR3 protein: CASSFLFRPTYEQYF
CDR3 DNA: TGTGCCAGCAGCTTTCTTTTTAGACCAACCTACGAGCAGTACTTC

clone size: -
J gene: TRBJ1-3
D gene: TRBD1
CDR3 length: 17
V gene: TRBV7-9
CDR3 protein: CASSGDSRLVSGNTIYF
CDR3 DNA: TGTGCCAGCAGCGGGGACAGTCGGCTAGTCTCTGGAAACACCATATATTTT

clone size: -
J gene: TRBJ1-2
D gene: -
CDR3 length: 14
V gene: TRBV5-1
CDR3 protein: CASSLESASYGYTF
CDR3 DNA: TGCGCCAGCAGCTTGGAATCAGCCTCCTATGGCTACACCTTC

clone size: -
J gene: TRBJ2-5
D gene: -
CDR3 length: 15
V gene: TRBV7-2
CDR3 protein: CASSSQGMGMWTQYF
CDR3 DNA: TGTGCCAGCAGCTCCCAGGGGATGGGGATGTGGACCCAGTACTTC

clone size: -
J gene: TRBJ2-7
D gene: -
CDR3 length: 16
V gene: TRBV14
CDR3 protein: CASSQGSPHYNDEQYF
CDR3 DNA: TGTGCCAGCAGCCAAGGCTCCCCCCACTACAACGACGAGCAGTACTTC

clone size: few
J gene: TRBJ2-2
D gene: -
CDR3 length: 17
V gene: TRBV19
CDR3 protein: CASSLLPGAGDTGELFF
CDR3 DNA: TGTGCCAGTAGCTTATTACCAGGGGCTGGGGACACCGGGGAGCTGTTTTTT

clone size: -
J gene: TRBJ2-7
D gene: -
CDR3 length: 16
V gene: TRBV6-5
CDR3 protein: CASSYSLGSMSYEQYF
CDR3 DNA: TGTGCCAGCAGTTACTCGCTTGGCTCGATGAGCTACGAGCAGTACTTC

clone size: few
J gene: TRBJ1-3
D gene: TRBD1
CDR3 length: 15
V gene: TRBV27
CDR3 protein: CASSKTGPPVNTIYF
CDR3 DNA: TGTGCCAGCAGTAAGACAGGGCCCCCAGTGAACACCATATATTTT

clone size: -
J gene: TRBJ1-2
D gene: -
CDR3 length: 13
V gene: TRBV30
CDR3 protein: CAWSEGGYYGYTF
CDR3 DNA: TGTGCCTGGAGTGAAGGAGGGTACTATGGCTACACCTTC

clone size: -
J gene: TRBJ1-3
D gene: -
CDR3 length: 14
V gene: TRBV19
CDR3 protein: CASSMGGSGNTIYF
CDR3 DNA: TGTGCCAGTAGTATGGGGGGATCCGGAAACACCATATATTTT

clone size: -
J gene: TRBJ1-1
D gene: -
CDR3 length: 13
V gene: TRBV10-1
CDR3 protein: CASSERRDTEAFF
CDR3 DNA: TGCGCCAGCAGTGAGCGTCGGGACACTGAAGCTTTCTTT

clone size: -
J gene: TRBJ2-1
D gene: TRBD1
CDR3 length: 15
V gene: TRBV27
CDR3 protein: CASRKRQGVNNEQFF
CDR3 DNA: TGTGCCAGCAGGAAACGACAGGGGGTCAACAATGAGCAGTTCTTC

clone size: -
J gene: TRBJ2-1
D gene: TRBD2
CDR3 length: 20
V gene: TRBV4-3
CDR3 protein: CASSHLRSGLAGGANNEQFF
CDR3 DNA: TGCGCCAGCAGCCATCTGCGTTCGGGACTAGCGGGAGGTGCAAACAATGAGCAGTTCTTC

clone size: -
J gene: TRBJ2-1
D gene: -
CDR3 length: 12
V gene: TRBV18
CDR3 protein: CASSLGTNEQFF
CDR3 DNA: TGTGCCAGCTCACTTGGGACAAATGAGCAGTTCTTC

clone size: few
J gene: TRBJ1-1
D gene: -
CDR3 length: 12
V gene: TRBV19
CDR3 protein: CASRHMGTEAFF
CDR3 DNA: TGTGCCAGTAGGCATATGGGCACTGAAGCTTTCTTT

clone size: -
J gene: TRBJ1-4
D gene: TRBD1
CDR3 length: 15
V gene: TRBV5-1
CDR3 protein: CASSQTDRGLGKLFF
CDR3 DNA: TGCGCCAGCAGCCAGACCGACAGGGGGTTAGGGAAACTGTTTTTT

clone size: -
J gene: TRBJ1-1
D gene: -
CDR3 length: 15
V gene: TRBV5-1
CDR3 protein: CASSSGQTLSTEAFF
CDR3 DNA: TGCGCCAGCAGCTCCGGACAGACCCTAAGCACTGAAGCTTTCTTT

clone size: few
J gene: TRBJ2-5
D gene: TRBD2
CDR3 length: 16
V gene: TRBV5-4
CDR3 protein: CASSLDGLAGEGTQYF
CDR3 DNA: TGTGCCAGCAGCTTAGACGGACTAGCGGGAGAGGGGACCCAGTACTTC

clone size: -
J gene: TRBJ1-4
D gene: TRBD1
CDR3 length: 17
V gene: TRBV9
CDR3 protein: CASSRNGQGTANEKLFF
CDR3 DNA: TGTGCCAGCAGCCGAAATGGACAGGGCACAGCTAATGAAAAACTGTTTTTT

clone size: -
J gene: TRBJ2-7
D gene: -
CDR3 length: 14
V gene: TRBV6-5
CDR3 protein: CASSYSWITNEQYF
CDR3 DNA: TGTGCCAGCAGTTACTCATGGATTACCAACGAGCAGTACTTC

clone size: -
J gene: TRBJ2-3
D gene: TRBD2
CDR3 length: 15
V gene: TRBV4-3
CDR3 protein: CASSQGPSGSDTQYF
CDR3 DNA: TGCGCCAGCAGCCAAGGTCCTAGCGGGAGCGATACGCAGTATTTT